One sample yielded the 26 T cell receptor beta chains listed below, sequenced in a study of blood T cell repertoires in COVID-19. Produced via immunoSEQ multiplex PCR; TCRdb's table is partial and in-frame only. This table has hundreds of thousands of clones, 70% to 90% appearing once. The sample consisted of PBMCs or T cells enriched from blood (not recorded which). The receptors were gathered from a woman aged 40-49 years who had recovered from COVID-19.

J is TRBJ2-5 and V is TRBV30; 10 positions match TRBD2. CDR1 and CDR2 from the germline V gene are GTSNPN and SVGIG (reference sequence). V shed 5 bases, J shed 0 bases, and the junction held 6 bases outside the gene matches. This CDR3 spans 15 amino acids. The chain's CDR3 is CAWDSGGSYQETQYF. The CDR3 nucleotides are TGTGCCTGGGATAGCGGGGGGTCGTACCAAGAGACCCAGTACTTC.

The chain links TRBV27 to TRBJ2-7; D is possibly TRBD2 (5 bases). This CDR3 has 13 amino acids. Trimming took 7 bases from V and 1 from J, leaving 11 bases between them. CDR1 is MNHEY, CDR2 SMNVEV, per germline (reference sequence). CDR3 loop: CASNEADSYEQYF. The CDR3 DNA follows: TGTGCCAGCAATGAAGCGGATTCCTACGAGCAGTACTTC.

The chain employs TRBV3-1 (or the pseudogene TRBV3-2) and TRBJ1-1; maybe TRBD1 (5 bases). The CDR3 is made up of 14 amino acids. V lost 1 base and J 4 bases, leaving 10 bases between the germline ends. The germline V gene has CDR1 LGHDT and CDR2 YNNKEL (reference sequence). The CDR3 here is CASSQGEGRTEAFF. The CDR3 DNA follows: TGTGCCAGCAGCCAAGGGGAGGGACGCACTGAAGCTTTCTTT.

The J gene is TRBJ2-4, the V gene TRBV18; the D gene is possibly TRBD2 (5 bases). This CDR3 region has 14 residues. Deletions cut 6 bases from V and 6 bases from J, with 15 bases between. The germline gives CDR1 KGHSH, CDR2 LQKENI. The CDR3 protein is CASSPSRDRNIQYF. As DNA, the CDR3 is TGTGCCAGCTCCCCATCTCGGGATAGAAACATTCAGTACTTC.

The CDR3 reads CATSRAPPIGRVGYTF. Written as DNA, the CDR3 is TGTGCCACCAGCAGAGCCCCGCCCATTGGGAGAGTGGGCTACACCTTC. The chain links TRBV15 to TRBJ1-2, with unresolved D. The CDR3 totals 16 residues. Trimming left V 1 base short and J 8 bases short, with 20 bases between. Germline V gene data show CDR1 as LNHNV and CDR2 as YYDKDF (reference sequence).

This clone was picked up a small number of times. The chain uses TRBV7-8 and TRBJ2-1; D call uncertain. This CDR3 comprises 14 residues. Germline CDR1 reads SGHVS; CDR2 reads FQNEAQ. Trimming cost V 0 bases and J 5 bases, with 8 bases left between them. CDR3 in DNA: TGTGCCAGCAGCTTAGCGCTGACAAACAATGAGCAGTTCTTC. This gives the protein CASSLALTNNEQFF.

The chain joins TRBV18 to TRBJ1-2, with TRBD1 as a possible D gene (6 bases). The CDR3 has 16 amino acids. Germline CDR1 KGHSH, CDR2 LQKENI. With 2 bases removed from V and 5 bases from J, the gap between germline ends came to 18 bases. For the CDR3, the DNA is TGTGCCAGCTCACCAAAGGGCGGGGGGCTGGAATATGGCTACACCTTC. Translating it yields CASSPKGGGLEYGYTF.

This clone was counted between two and nine times. The chain is built from TRBV2 and TRBJ2-7; 14 nucleotides match TRBD2. The CDR3 has 17 residues. Trimming took 5 bases from V and 0 from J; bases not matched to a gene: 6. CDR1 is SNHLY, CDR2 FYNNEI, per germline. The CDR3 DNA reads as TGTGCCAGCAGTTTCGGGACTAGCGGGAGAAGCTCCTACGAGCAGTACTTC. Translated: CASSFGTSGRSSYEQYF. Complete variable domain (other parts from reference TRBV2 and TRBJ2-7): EPEVTQTPSHQVTQMGQEVILRCVPISNHLYFYWYRQILGQKVEFLVSFYNNEISEKSEIFDDQFSVERPDGSNFTLKIRSTKLEDSAMYFCASSFGTSGRSSYEQYFGPGTRLTVT.

J is TRBJ2-7 and V is TRBV7-2; 7 nucleotides align to TRBD2. V trimming: 5 bases; J trimming: 0 bases; junction bases outside the gene matches: 7. In germline, CDR1 is SGHTA, CDR2 FQGNSA. The length of the CDR3 is 15 residues. CDR3: CASSPTSASSYEQYF. The CDR3 bases are TGTGCCAGCAGCCCTACTAGCGCGAGCTCCTACGAGCAGTACTTC.

The table lists this clone with a count of one. V usage is TRBV12-3 or TRBV12-4 and J usage is TRBJ2-7; no clear D gene. The CDR3 runs to 13 residues. V was clipped by 6 bases and J by 3 bases, with 12 bases between them. The CDR3 region is CASRPREDYEQYF. In DNA form, the CDR3 reads TGTGCCAGCAGGCCCCGAGAGGACTACGAGCAGTACTTC.

The V gene is TRBV7-3, the J gene TRBJ2-1, with 10 bases matching TRBD2. From germline, CDR1 is SGHTA and CDR2 FQGTGA. The CDR3 runs to 16 residues. The trim removed 5 bases at V and 3 bases at J, leaving 7 bases unmatched. CDR3 region: CASSQWPSGSYNEQFF. The CDR3 nucleotides read TGTGCCAGCAGCCAATGGCCTAGCGGGAGCTACAATGAGCAGTTCTTC.

The chain couples TRBV9 to TRBJ1-2; tentative D call: TRBD1 (5 bases). Between the trimmed V and J ends, which lost 2 bases and 0 bases, there was a span of 11 bases. The CDR3 length is 15 residues. In germline, CDR1 is SGDLS, CDR2 YYNGEE. CDR3 in DNA: TGTGCCAGCAGCGTGGGGGGGTTAGCTAACTATGGCTACACCTTC. This translates into CASSVGGLANYGYTF.

This clone was recorded only once. V and J are TRBV29-1 and TRBJ1-2; D may be TRBD1 (5 bases). CDR3 length equals 10 residues. Trimming removed 6 bases at V and 3 bases at J, with 5 bases between. Germline V gene lookup returns CDR1 SQVTM and CDR2 ANQGSEA. CDR3: CSVQDYGYTF. CDR3 sequence (DNA): TGCAGCGTACAGGACTATGGCTACACCTTC. The full variable domain, in which reference TRBV29-1 and TRBJ1-2 provide the parts outside the CDR3, is SAVISQKPSRDICQRGTSLTIQCQVDSQVTMMFWYRQQPGQSLTLIATANQGSEATYESGFVIDKFPISRPNLTFSTLTVSNMSPEDSSIYLCSVQDYGYTFGSGTRLTVV.

The CDR3 bases are TGTGCCAGCAGCTCCGAATTTCCGGGACTCCGTTCTCGAGAGCAGTACTTC. It encodes CASSSEFPGLRSREQYF. This chain uses TRBV6-2 or TRBV6-3 with TRBJ2-7, with a tentative D call TRBD2 (6 bases). V was cut by 6 bases and J by 7 bases, with 28 bases left in between. The CDR3 is 17 residues long. CDR1 is MNHEY, CDR2 SVGEGT, per germline.

CDR3 region: CASSLQGAKETQYF. The CDR3 DNA reads as TGTGCCAGCAGCTTGCAGGGGGCGAAAGAGACCCAGTACTTC. This chain uses TRBV5-4 with TRBJ2-5; 8 nucleotides line up with TRBD1. The CDR3 runs 14 residues. The ends lost 1 base at V and 3 bases at J; junction bases unmatched: 2. Germline-derived CDR1 and CDR2 are SGHNT and YYREEE (reference sequence).

This clone has a handful of counts. The CDR3 region is CAFSVDSYEQYF. The CDR3 coding sequence is TGTGCCTTCTCAGTGGACAGCTACGAGCAGTACTTC. This chain connects TRBV30 to TRBJ2-7; weak D call: TRBD1 (6 bases). CDR1 and CDR2 from the germline V gene are GTSNPN and SVGIG (reference sequence). Deletions cut 7 bases from V and 3 bases from J, with 13 bases between. The CDR3 has 12 amino acids.

The chain couples TRBV2 to TRBJ1-2; 7 nucleotides agree with TRBD1. J gave up 0 bases and V 11 bases, and 6 bases lay outside the gene matches. Germline V gene data show CDR1 as SNHLY and CDR2 as FYNNEI. CDR3 length: 13 residues. CDR3 sequence (DNA): TGTGCCGGCCGGGACAGAGCTAACTATGGCTACACCTTC. It specifies CAGRDRANYGYTF.

This chain links TRBV7-2 with TRBJ2-7; 7 bases map to TRBD2. V was pared by 3 bases and J by 8 bases, with 10 bases of the junction left unmatched. The CDR3 consists of 14 residues. CDR1 is SGHTA, CDR2 FQGNSA, per germline. In nucleotides, the CDR3 is TGTGCCAGCAGCTTTGAGGGAGGGCCGGGGAAGCAGTACTTC. Protein: CASSFEGGPGKQYF.

This clone was found once. The chain couples TRBV7-3 to TRBJ2-7; perhaps TRBD1 as D (6 bases). The CDR3 loop spans 14 amino acids. Per germline, CDR1 SGHTA and CDR2 FQGTGA. Trimming stripped 5 bases from V and 4 bases from J, with 15 bases between. DNA of the CDR3: TGTGCCAGCAGCCAGGACAGTGGACCATACGAGCAGTACTTC. Protein product: CASSQDSGPYEQYF.

V gene TRBV6-1 combines with J gene TRBJ2-7, with D unresolved. The V end lost 1 base, the J end lost 1 base, and 8 bases lay between the germline ends. The CDR3 has 14 amino acids. Germline V lookup: CDR1 MNHNS, CDR2 SASEGT. The CDR3 spells CASSEDRLSYEQYF. In nucleotides, the CDR3 is TGTGCCAGCAGTGAAGATCGGTTATCCTACGAGCAGTACTTC.

The J gene is TRBJ2-3, the V gene TRBV11-1; D may be TRBD1 (5 bases). Trimming removed 7 bases from V and 4 bases from J, with 18 bases in between. The CDR3 contains 15 residues. Germline CDR1 SGHAT, CDR2 FQDESV (reference sequence). CDR3 region: CASKGQGAAPDTQYF. DNA for the CDR3: TGTGCCAGCAAGGGCCAAGGGGCAGCCCCAGATACGCAGTATTTT.

CDR3 bases: TGTGCCAGCAGTTCCACCGGACAGGGTGCTGGAAACACCATATATTTT. Protein: CASSSTGQGAGNTIYF. The J gene is TRBJ1-3, the V gene TRBV28; 8 nucleotides line up with TRBD1. This CDR3 has 16 amino acids. The germline CDR1 and CDR2 sequences are MDHEN and SYDVKM. The V gene end was trimmed by 4 bases and the J gene end by 2 bases; junction bases not matched to a gene: 7.

The chain couples TRBV29-1 to TRBJ2-1; tentatively, D is TRBD1 (6 bases). V lost 6 bases to trimming and J lost 8 bases, with 23 bases between them. Germline-derived CDR1 and CDR2 are SQVTM and ANQGSEA. CDR3 length: 15 amino acids. The CDR3 loop is CSVQQGGLMGDEQFF. The DNA of the CDR3 is TGCAGCGTCCAACAGGGTGGGCTCATGGGCGATGAGCAGTTCTTC.

The V gene is TRBV2, the J gene TRBJ1-3, with D possibly being TRBD1 (6 bases). Germline lookup yields CDR1 SNHLY and CDR2 FYNNEI. Trimming shortened V by 6 bases and J by 0 bases, and 12 bases separated the two germline ends. The CDR3 contains 15 residues. The CDR3 is CASSYSGDSGNTIYF. The CDR3 DNA sequence: TGTGCCAGCAGCTATTCAGGGGACTCTGGAAACACCATATATTTT.

The genes are TRBV29-1 and TRBJ2-7, with a tentative D call TRBD1 (5 bases). The CDR3 is made up of 14 amino acids. The V and J ends lost 4 bases and 2 bases respectively, with 15 bases between them. Germline V lookup: CDR1 SQVTM, CDR2 ANQGSEA. The CDR3 spells CSVVSYDRAYEQYF. CDR3 DNA: TGCAGCGTTGTATCTTATGACAGAGCCTACGAGCAGTACTTC.

The CDR3 reads CSVPSGRALNEQFF. The DNA for the CDR3 is TGCAGCGTCCCGAGCGGGAGGGCCTTAAATGAGCAGTTCTTC. The rearrangement uses TRBV29-1 and TRBJ2-1; 10 nucleotides match TRBD2. With V trimmed by 6 bases and J by 7 bases, 9 bases remained unmatched. Germline values: CDR1 SQVTM, CDR2 ANQGSEA. This CDR3 spans 14 amino acids.